Listed below are T cell receptor beta chains from one sample, sequenced in a study of CD8 T cells in Susac syndrome. One entry per CDR3 protein, called by TCRdb with MiXCR from the immunoSEQ multiplex PCR reads. The sample contains 200,000 or so distinct CDR3 sequences, 90% to 95% of which appear only once. Sample: CD4+ T cells from PBMCs. The receptors originated from a human donor with multiple sclerosis. CDR3s include the opening cysteine and the closing phenylalanine or tryptophan. A D gene is named only where the DNA matches it firmly. Clone sizes are given selectively: once, few, many, or a class where the clone is expanded.

len	j_gene	d_gene	abundance	v_gene	CDR3aa	CDR3nt
14	TRBJ1-2	NA	once	TRBV14	CASSQDRGGYGYTF	TGTGCCAGCAGCCAAGACAGAGGAGGCTATGGCTACACCTTC
13	TRBJ2-1	NA	NA	TRBV24-1	CATGHSGYNEQFF	TGTGCCACCGGGCATAGCGGCTACAATGAGCAGTTCTTC
14	TRBJ2-2	NA	NA	TRBV5-4	CASSRDQYTGELFF	TGTGCCAGCAGCCGGGACCAATACACCGGGGAGCTGTTTTTT
13	TRBJ2-1	TRBD1	NA	TRBV29-1	CSVGTGLWNEQFF	TGCAGCGTTGGGACAGGGTTATGGAATGAGCAGTTCTTC
12	TRBJ1-5	NA	NA	TRBV19	CASSRENQPQHF	TGTGCCAGTAGTCGAGAGAATCAGCCCCAGCATTTT
14	TRBJ1-2	NA	NA	TRBV27	CASGRDVGNYGYTF	TGTGCCAGCGGCCGGGACGTGGGAAACTATGGCTACACCTTC
13	TRBJ1-4	NA	NA	TRBV4-2	CASSNRDFEKLFF	TGTGCCAGCAGCAACCGGGACTTCGAAAAACTGTTTTTT
13	TRBJ1-6	NA	few	TRBV7-6	CASREDVNSPLHF	TGTGCCAGCAGGGAGGATGTTAATTCACCCCTCCACTTT
12	TRBJ2-3	TRBD1	NA	TRBV29-1	CSVGTGADTQYF	TGCAGCGTTGGGACAGGGGCGGATACGCAGTATTTT
15	TRBJ2-7	TRBD2	once	TRBV9	CASSPRLAGGHEQYF	TGTGCCAGCAGCCCCCGACTAGCGGGAGGGCACGAGCAGTACTTC
14	TRBJ1-2	NA	NA	TRBV23-1	CASSKSPGGYGYTF	TGCGCCAGCAGTAAATCACCGGGCGGCTATGGCTACACCTTC